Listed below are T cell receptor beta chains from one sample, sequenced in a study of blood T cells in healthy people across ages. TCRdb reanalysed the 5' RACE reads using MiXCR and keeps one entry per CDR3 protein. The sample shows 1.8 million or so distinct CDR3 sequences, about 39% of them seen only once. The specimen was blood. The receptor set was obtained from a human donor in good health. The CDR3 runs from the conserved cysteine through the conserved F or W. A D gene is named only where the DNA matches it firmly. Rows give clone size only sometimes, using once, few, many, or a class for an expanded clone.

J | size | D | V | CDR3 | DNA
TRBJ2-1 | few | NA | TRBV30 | CAWSPDWTNEQFF | TGTGCCTGGAGTCCGGACTGGACCAATGAGCAGTTCTTC
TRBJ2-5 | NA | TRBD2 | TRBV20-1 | CSANRDYPGETQYF | TGCAGTGCTAACCGGGACTACCCAGGCGAGACCCAGTACTTC
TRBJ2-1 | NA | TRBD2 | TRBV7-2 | CASSSTRLAGNNYYNEQFF | TGTGCCAGCAGTTCCACCCGACTAGCGGGGAACAATTACTACAATGAGCAGTTCTTC
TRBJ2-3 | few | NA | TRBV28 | CASSTPAGAGTDTQYF | TGTGCCAGCAGTACACCCGCGGGGGCCGGCACAGATACGCAGTATTTT
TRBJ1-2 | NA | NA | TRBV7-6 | CASSLGGGTGFDGYTF | TGTGCCAGCAGCTTGGGGGGGGGTACAGGGTTCGATGGCTACACCTTC
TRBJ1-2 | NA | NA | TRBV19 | CASTPIRGTHPLYGYTF | TGTGCCAGTACCCCAATCCGGGGGACTCATCCTCTCTATGGCTACACCTTC
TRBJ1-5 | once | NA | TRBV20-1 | CSAMWGGSSNQPQHF | TGCAGCGCTATGTGGGGGGGAAGCAGCAATCAGCCCCAGCATTTT
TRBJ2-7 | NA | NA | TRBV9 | CASTPGAGNDEQYF | TGTGCCAGCACCCCAGGGGCAGGGAACGACGAGCAGTACTTC
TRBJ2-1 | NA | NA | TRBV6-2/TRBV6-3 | CASSYSRMTQFF | TGTGCCAGCAGTTACTCCCGGATGACCCAGTTCTTC
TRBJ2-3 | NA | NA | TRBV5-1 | CASSLAGFSTQYF | TGCGCCAGCAGCTTGGCCGGATTTTCGACGCAGTATTTT
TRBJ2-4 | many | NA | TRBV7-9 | CASSLKTVGSNIQYF | TGTGCCAGCAGCTTAAAGACAGTCGGGTCAAACATTCAGTACTTC
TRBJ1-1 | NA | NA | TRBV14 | CASSQDRWHPNTEAFF | TGTGCCAGCAGCCAAGATAGGTGGCACCCGAACACTGAAGCTTTCTTT
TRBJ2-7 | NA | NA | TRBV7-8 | CASSLVVGGHEQYF | TGTGCCAGCAGCTTAGTTGTCGGGGGACACGAGCAGTACTTC
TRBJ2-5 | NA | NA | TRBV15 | CATSRSVFGSGQETQYF | TGTGCCACCAGCAGATCGGTCTTTGGTAGCGGTCAAGAGACCCAGTACTTC
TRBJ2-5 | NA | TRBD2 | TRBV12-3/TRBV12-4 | CASTLSRSSGGQETQYF | TGTGCCAGCACACTCAGTAGGTCTAGCGGGGGGCAAGAGACCCAGTACTTC
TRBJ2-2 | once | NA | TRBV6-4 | CASIRAGELFF | TGTGCCAGCATACGCGCCGGGGAGCTGTTTTTT
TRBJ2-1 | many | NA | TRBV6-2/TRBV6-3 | CASSLQGTSYNEQFF | TGTGCCAGTAGTTTACAGGGAACTTCCTACAATGAGCAGTTCTTC
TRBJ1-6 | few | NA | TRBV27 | CASSFELGPYSPLHF | TGTGCCAGCTCCTTTGAGTTGGGGCCGTATTCACCCCTCCACTTT
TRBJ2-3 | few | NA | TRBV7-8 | CASSSSGSWDTQYF | TGTGCCAGCAGCTCCAGCGGCTCCTGGGATACGCAGTATTTT
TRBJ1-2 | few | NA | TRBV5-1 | CASINGPGEANYGYTF | TGCGCCAGCATTAACGGGCCGGGGGAGGCTAACTATGGCTACACCTTC
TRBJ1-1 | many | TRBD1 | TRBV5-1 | CASSPGTVNTEAFF | TGTGCCAGCAGTCCCGGGACAGTGAACACTGAAGCTTTCTTT
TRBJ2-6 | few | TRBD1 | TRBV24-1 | CATSDSRTGWSSGANVLTF | TGTGCCACCAGTGATTCCCGGACAGGGTGGAGCTCTGGGGCCAACGTCCTGACTTTC
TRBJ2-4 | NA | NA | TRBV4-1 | CASSKPGGGKNIQYF | TGCGCCAGCAGCAAACCAGGGGGGGGCAAAAACATTCAGTACTTC